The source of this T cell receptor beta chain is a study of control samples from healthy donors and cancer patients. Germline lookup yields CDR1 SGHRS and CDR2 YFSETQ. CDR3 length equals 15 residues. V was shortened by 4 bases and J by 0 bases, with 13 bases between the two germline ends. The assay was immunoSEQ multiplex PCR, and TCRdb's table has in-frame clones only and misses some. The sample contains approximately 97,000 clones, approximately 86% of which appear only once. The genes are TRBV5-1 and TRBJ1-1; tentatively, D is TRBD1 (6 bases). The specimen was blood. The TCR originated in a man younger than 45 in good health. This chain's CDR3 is CASSPGQNMNTEAFF. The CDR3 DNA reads TGCGCCAGCAGCCCCGGACAGAACATGAACACTGAAGCTTTCTTT.